This is a list of T cell receptor beta chains from one sample in a study of early T cells in non-severe SARS-CoV-2 infection. In TCRdb, the 5' RACE reads were re-called with MiXCR into one record per CDR3 protein. In the table there are approximately 64,000 distinct CDR3 sequences, less than 5% of which are singletons. The sequenced sample consisted of whole blood. These receptor sequences come from an adult who was a healthcare worker with PCR-confirmed SARS-CoV-2 infection or an uninfected control (not recorded which). Both conserved end residues are part of each CDR3. A D gene is named only where the DNA matches it firmly. Expanded clones get a size class; other rows say once, few or many, or leave the size out.

abundance	v_gene	j_gene	d_gene	CDR3aa	CDR3nt
many	TRBV3-1	TRBJ1-5	.	CASSQDLAQPQHF	TGTGCCAGCAGCCAAGACCTAGCTCAGCCCCAGCATTTT
many	TRBV20-1	TRBJ2-7	.	CSATLAPSSYEQYF	TGCAGTGCCACCCTAGCGCCGAGCTCCTACGAGCAGTACTTC
many	TRBV9	TRBJ1-1	.	CASSVGPSTNTEAFF	TGTGCCAGCAGCGTAGGGCCCAGTACGAACACTGAAGCTTTCTTT
few	TRBV7-3	TRBJ2-2	.	CASSLILGEELFF	TGTGCCAGCAGCTTAATTCTTGGGGAGGAACTGTTTTTT
many	TRBV27	TRBJ2-1	TRBD2	CASSHLLGAGVSYNEQFF	TGTGCCAGCAGTCATCTACTGGGCGCGGGGGTATCCTACAATGAGCAGTTCTTC
many	TRBV19	TRBJ2-1	.	CASTSGTTYNEQFF	TGTGCCAGTACCTCCGGGACAACCTACAATGAGCAGTTCTTC
.	TRBV11-2	TRBJ2-5	.	CASSLGRINQETQYF	TGTGCCAGCAGCTTAGGACGGATTAACCAAGAGACCCAGTACTTC
many	TRBV19	TRBJ2-1	.	CASSIRGATTNEQFF	TGTGCCAGTAGTATTCGGGGGGCGACGACGAATGAGCAGTTCTTC
many	TRBV10-3	TRBJ2-7	TRBD1	CAIRATGQEQYF	TGTGCCATCAGAGCGACAGGGCAGGAGCAGTACTTC
many	TRBV7-2	TRBJ2-4	.	CASSSPGDIQYF	TGTGCCAGCAGCTCCCCTGGGGACATTCAGTACTTC